The clone carrying this TCR beta chain was recorded a few times. Gene names are the mouse ones. The CDR3 end lies 1 residue beyond the end of the read and is filled in from the germline J gene. This sample is part of a study of tissue T cells after allogeneic stem cell transplantation. Noted time point: mouse harvest day 14 after allogeneic transplant. The graft held 10^6 splenic CD5+ T cells and 10^7 T-cell-depleted bone marrow cells. This CDR3 contains 15 residues. Germline V gene sequence: CDR1 LGHNA, CDR2 YNLKQL (reference sequence). The V and J ends lost 0 bases and 0 bases respectively, with 9 bases between them. Only in-frame clones appear in the TCRdb table, and some are missing; sequencing was by immunoSEQ multiplex PCR. The sample comprises 7,500 to 8,500 clones, 35% to 40% of which are singletons, and about 3.5% rests with the top ten.

The chain uses TRBV5 and TRBJ2-7, with a possible D match to TRBD2 (7 bases). The source is a female BALB/c mouse given C57BL/6 T cells with graft-versus-host disease after an allogeneic hematopoietic cell transplant. The sequenced material came from skin. CDR3 residues: CASSQERGASYEQYF. CDR3 DNA (partial): TGTGCCAGCAGCCAAGAGAGGGGGGCCTCCTATGAACAGTAC.